This T cell receptor beta chain originates from a study of molecular identifiers for immune sequencing clone quantification (dated by TCRdb to between 2018 and 2020). In terms of the full investigation: For a replicate experiment, RNA from approximately 20,000 or 100,000 naive CD8 T cells was divided into five aliquots, and four of the five aliquots were sequenced. This methods study used CD8 T cells to benchmark TCR RNA copy counting and molecular-identifier clustering-based TCR repertoire sequencing (MIDCIRS).

To prepare the library, PCR was applied. TCRdb records NextSeq 500 as the sequencer. Bulk TCR libraries were made following a previously described method, with the TCR primers given in Table S5. Purification of total RNA was performed with the Qiagen AllPrep DNA/RNA kit. Before analysis, reads from multiple sequencing runs of the same library were pooled. In the authors' own workflow: Only reads with exact TCR constant sequence were kept, trimmed to 150 nt, and grouped by their 12-nt molecular barcodes. Within each barcode group, reads were sub-clustered at a 15% Levenshtein threshold, and quality-weighted consensus sequences were built per RNA molecule. Non-functional sequences were removed, as were lower-count sequences one edit away from another. On the basis of fitting two negative binomial distributions, barcode sub-clusters with fewer than 20% of the maximum read count were discarded. TCRdb passed the public sequencing reads through fastp at Q25 and MiXCR, retaining productive beta sequences. CDR3 protein sequences are deduplicated, and each keeps its most common genes and DNA. The V and J calls follow TCRdb's processing rather than the paper's. This sample gives nearly 650,000 distinct CDR3 sequences in total; about 25% of them show up just once. The ten largest clones represent about 0.84% of the sample.

In its sample, this clonotype was seen a few times. Its antigen remains undetermined. No much larger clone is present one base from it, and per-base qualities are unavailable. Libraries of naive CD8 T cells were built from around 20,000 to 1,000,000 sorted cells, with 10%, 30% or 50% of the purified RNA used. On a BD FACSAria II, naive CD8 T cells were FACS-sorted as CD8+CD4-CCR7+CD45RA+ and collected into RLT Plus buffer. To test detection sensitivity, Jurkat RNA equivalent to over 8 TCR copies was spiked into samples of roughly 18,000-1,000,000 naive CD8 T cells. CD8 T cells were enriched with RosetteSep CD8+ T Cell Enrichment Cocktail and Ficoll-Paque, followed by ACK red cell lysis. What the work shows at the level of the full study, not this receptor alone: Spiked-in Jurkat TCR RNA (around eleven copies' worth), which is not part of the donor repertoire, was contained in the naive libraries. Highly expanded clone sizes could be underestimated because identical TCR molecules may share a barcode. Without barcode sub-clustering, chimeric consensus sequences inflated TCR diversity; chimeras reached as high as 47%. Roughly 2.8 recovered TCR RNA copies per cell were obtained by modeling, versus about ten by digital PCR, implying a capture efficiency of about 30%. A single cell's worth of spiked-in Jurkat TCR RNA was reported detectable even among around 1 million naive CD8 T cells. In CMV-specific effector cells, over 99% of molecules were held by clones above 20 RNA copies, whereas under 1% of molecules were held by such clones in naive cells.

The V and J ends are trimmed by 3 bases and 0 bases, leaving 9 bases between them. As encoded in the germline V gene, CDR1 is MNHEY while CDR2 is SVGAGI. Including the terminal cysteine and phenylalanine, the CDR3 comprises 15 residues. Only the CDR3 part of the read is kept: 45 bases, read in frame from the first base. The sequence joins TRBV6-5 to TRBJ2-1; the D gene is perhaps TRBD2, on 5 matching bases. The sample was naive CD8+ T cells from blood, with Jurkat cell RNA spiked in. Per the publication, the cell subset or site label means: FACS-sorted CD8+CD4-CCR7+CD45RA+ naive T cells. This TCR was sampled from a human donor in good health. Some libraries in this study had Jurkat cell RNA spiked in. The DNA sequence follows: TGTGCCAGCAGTTATCGGGAACCCTCCTACAATGAGCAGTTCTTC. It encodes CASSYREPSYNEQFF.